This T cell receptor (beta chain) was retrieved from a study of identical twins. The CDR3 has 15 residues. Germline V CDR1 and CDR2: KGHDR, SFDVKD. Between the trimmed V and J ends, which lost 5 bases and 4 bases, there was a span of 13 bases. Each cDNA held unique molecular identifiers, and template switching gave it a universal primer site. From the 5' RACE reads, TCRdb called clonotypes with MiXCR, one entry per CDR3 protein. There are around 490,000 distinct CDR3 sequences in the sample; roughly 15% occur only once, and 0.35% to 0.45% lies in the top ten. Findings and caveats of the study: Cross-sectional statistical analysis, not tracking of the same donors, underpinned the conclusions. Abundant beta clonotypes from cord blood bore fewer insertions; memory repertoires lacked this pattern. Where out-of-frame alpha sequences were twin-shared, they showed excess low generation probability.

In its sample, this clonotype was seen a few times. Its matching antigen is unknown. The data also belong to a second study, concerning yellow fever vaccine responses in identical twins.

The origin of this receptor is a woman aged 18 to 35 in good health. Source material: CD4+ T cells sorted from blood. The chain has TRBV24-1 and TRBJ2-2; tentative D call: TRBD2 (6 bases). CDR3 residues: CATSARGAGTGELFF. CDR3 nucleotide sequence: TGTGCCACCAGTGCCCGGGGAGCGGGCACCGGGGAGCTGTTTTTT.